Listed below are T cell receptor beta chains from one sample, sequenced in a study of vaccination and CD4 T cells after COVID-19. Their antigens are not known. TCRdb re-called the PCR reads with MiXCR, one entry per CDR3 protein. The sample includes about 22,000 distinct CDR3 sequences, under 60% of them seen just once. Sequencing was done on a sample of CD4+ T cells from blood, cultured in vitro. These receptors were taken from a human donor who had recovered from COVID-19. The CDR3 runs from the conserved cysteine through the conserved F or W. Fields, in order: V gene, D gene, clone size, J gene, CDR3 DNA, CDR3 protein. D genes are given only for firm matches. The size of a clone is reported for some rows only, either as once, few or many, or as a class for expanded clones.

V gene: TRBV18; D gene: -; clone size: -; J gene: TRBJ1-1; CDR3 DNA: TGTGCCAGCTCACGCCTCGTGAACACTGAAGCTTTCTTT; CDR3 protein: CASSRLVNTEAFF
V gene: TRBV11-2; D gene: TRBD1; clone size: -; J gene: TRBJ1-2; CDR3 DNA: TGTGCCAGCAGCTTAGATCCAGGGGGCGGGGAGGGCTACACCTTC; CDR3 protein: CASSLDPGGGEGYTF
V gene: TRBV2; D gene: -; clone size: few; J gene: TRBJ1-2; CDR3 DNA: TGTGCCAGCAGTGAGAACCGGAACTATGGCTACACCTTC; CDR3 protein: CASSENRNYGYTF
V gene: TRBV20-1; D gene: TRBD2; clone size: -; J gene: TRBJ2-1; CDR3 DNA: TGCAGTGCTCGGACTAGCGGGAGCGGTGAGCAGTTCTTC; CDR3 protein: CSARTSGSGEQFF
V gene: TRBV11-2; D gene: TRBD1; clone size: once; J gene: TRBJ2-5; CDR3 DNA: TGTGCCAGCAGCCGCCGGGACAGGGCTTCGGGGGAGACCCAGTACTTC; CDR3 protein: CASSRRDRASGETQYF
V gene: TRBV30; D gene: -; clone size: -; J gene: TRBJ1-5; CDR3 DNA: TGTGCCTGGAGTGTAGGGGCAGGGGATCAGCCCCAGCATTTT; CDR3 protein: CAWSVGAGDQPQHF
V gene: TRBV5-4; D gene: TRBD2; clone size: -; J gene: TRBJ2-7; CDR3 DNA: TGTGCCAGCAGCTTAGATAGGCTAGCGGGACGGGAGCAGTACTTC; CDR3 protein: CASSLDRLAGREQYF
V gene: TRBV18; D gene: TRBD1; clone size: -; J gene: TRBJ2-7; CDR3 DNA: TGTGCCAGCTCGCAAACGGGACAGCCCTACGAGCAGTACTTC; CDR3 protein: CASSQTGQPYEQYF
V gene: TRBV7-3; D gene: TRBD1; clone size: few; J gene: TRBJ1-5; CDR3 DNA: TGTGCCAGCAGCCAGGGGGGTCAGATGCCCCAGCATTTT; CDR3 protein: CASSQGGQMPQHF
V gene: TRBV7-8; D gene: TRBD2; clone size: -; J gene: TRBJ2-7; CDR3 DNA: TGTGCCAGCAGCTTAGCTCTCCAGGGCGGGGGATTCTACGAGCAGTACTTC; CDR3 protein: CASSLALQGGGFYEQYF
V gene: TRBV12-3/TRBV12-4; D gene: TRBD2; clone size: few; J gene: TRBJ2-1; CDR3 DNA: TGTGCCAGCAGCTCTAGCGGGACCCGTGAGAATGAGCAGTTCTTC; CDR3 protein: CASSSSGTRENEQFF